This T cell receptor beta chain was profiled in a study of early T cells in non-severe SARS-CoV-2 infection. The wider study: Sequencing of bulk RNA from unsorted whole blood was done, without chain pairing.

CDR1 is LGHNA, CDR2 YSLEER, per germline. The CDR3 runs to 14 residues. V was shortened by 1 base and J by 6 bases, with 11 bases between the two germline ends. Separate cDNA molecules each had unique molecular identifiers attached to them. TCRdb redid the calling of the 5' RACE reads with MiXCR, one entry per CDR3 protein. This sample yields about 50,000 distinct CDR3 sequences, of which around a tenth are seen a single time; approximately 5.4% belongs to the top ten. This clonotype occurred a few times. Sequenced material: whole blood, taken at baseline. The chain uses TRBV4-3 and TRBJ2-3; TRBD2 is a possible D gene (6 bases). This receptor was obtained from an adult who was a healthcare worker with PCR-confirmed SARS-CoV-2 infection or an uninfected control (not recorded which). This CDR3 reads CASSQAALADTQYF. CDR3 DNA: TGCGCCAGCAGCCAAGCGGCGCTAGCGGATACGCAGTATTTT.